The 2 T cell receptor beta chains in this list originate from one sample, sequenced in a study of cytomegalovirus exposure and HLA in healthy donors. The PCR used 60 Vbeta and 13 Jbeta primers. Produced via immunoSEQ multiplex PCR; TCRdb's table is partial and in-frame only. The repertoire holds roughly 70,000 clones, with around 81% as singletons. Sequencing input: PBMCs. The origin of the receptors is a man over 45 in good health and CMV-seronegative.

V and J are TRBV15 and TRBJ1-1; TRBD1 is a possible D gene (5 bases). Trimming left V 1 base short and J 7 bases short, with 13 bases between. The germline V gene has CDR1 LNHNV and CDR2 YYDKDF (reference sequence). The CDR3 extends over 14 amino acids. The CDR3 bases are TGTGCCACCAGCAGAGTTAACAGGCCTAATGAAGCTTTCTTT. Translated, it gives CATSRVNRPNEAFF. Full variable domain (rest looked up from reference TRBV15 and TRBJ1-1): DAMVIQNPRYQVTQFGKPVTLSCSQTLNHNVMYWYQQKSSQAPKLLFHYYDKDFNNEADTPDNFQSRRPNTSFCFLDIRSPGLGDTAMYLCATSRVNRPNEAFFGQGTRLTVV.

The CDR3 nucleotides read TGTGCCAGCAGTTCCTGGACAGGGGGCTCCTACGAGCAGTACTTC. Protein sequence: CASSSWTGGSYEQYF. This chain links TRBV27 with TRBJ2-7; 10 positions agree with TRBD1. The CDR3 loop spans 15 amino acids. V lost 4 bases to trimming and J lost 0 bases; unmatched junction nucleotides: 3. Germline loops: CDR1 MNHEY, CDR2 SMNVEV (reference sequence).